This entry features one T cell receptor (beta chain) sequence. Its cognate antigen is unknown. Positively selected for CCR7, the CD45RO-negative cells used as naive CD8 cells excluded terminally differentiated effector memory CD45RA+ cells. Study processing details: ImmunoSEQ sequences covered only the junction and lacked quality scores; filtering therefore differed. Using immunoSEQ multiplex PCR, the repertoire was profiled, and TCRdb retains in-frame clones only, with some absent. V, J and clone size are taken as reported in that table, and D and trimming were inferred from the DNA itself. The data hold approximately 600,000 clones, with roughly 95% observed a single time. CDR1 and CDR2 (germline): PRHDT, FYEKMQ (reference sequence). The CDR3 consists of 15 residues. These data come from a study of shared clonotypes between healthy human individuals. Study overall: The donor pool was made up of a couple of women and a few men aged 18 to 49. The study, taken as a whole, reports: Generation probabilities were higher for clonotypes shared across all four sorted-subset donors than for unshared ones. Sharing across four donors was seen in 4% to 6.5% of naive CD4 clonotypes.

The sequence derives from a woman aged 25 to 39 in good health. The V gene is TRBV13, the J gene TRBJ2-5; D gene unclear. Gene TRBJ2-7 matches the end of the DNA better, so the J call may be wrong. The sample taken for sequencing was naive CD8+ T cells sorted from blood. The CDR3, as DNA: TGTGCCAGCAGCTCCGGTTTCGGCAAGGCCTACGAGCAGTACTTC. Encoded protein: CASSSGFGKAYEQYF.